This TCR beta chain is drawn from a study of STAT3 mutations in large granular lymphocyte leukemia. A remark on this clone: Its antigen is still unknown. One end of the junction is discordant with germline, which a read error may explain.

This CDR3 contains 13 residues. Germline-derived CDR1 and CDR2 are SGHTA and FQGTGA. The repertoire was sequenced with immunoSEQ multiplex PCR; TCRdb's copy has only in-frame clones and lacks some. The data show about 34,000 clones, with about 90% seen just once and 12% held by the top ten. Whole-study results and caveats: Persisting codominant clonotypes may have hidden a small pathogenic clone. Variable sampling intervals and differing treatment regimens complicated linking therapy response to TCR clonal burden changes. At least one immunodominant TCR beta clonotype appeared in every T-cell large granular lymphocyte leukemia patient.

The sequencing input was peripheral blood mononuclear cells. The receptor was derived from a man aged 55 to 69 with T-cell large granular lymphocyte leukemia. Some clones in this sample may be carry-over from other donors' samples. This chain connects TRBV7-3 to TRBJ1-1; D may be TRBD1 (6 bases). The CDR3 reads CASSLYRDTEAFF. The CDR3 region has the DNA TGTGCCAGCAGCTTATACCGGGACACGGAAGCTTTCTTT.